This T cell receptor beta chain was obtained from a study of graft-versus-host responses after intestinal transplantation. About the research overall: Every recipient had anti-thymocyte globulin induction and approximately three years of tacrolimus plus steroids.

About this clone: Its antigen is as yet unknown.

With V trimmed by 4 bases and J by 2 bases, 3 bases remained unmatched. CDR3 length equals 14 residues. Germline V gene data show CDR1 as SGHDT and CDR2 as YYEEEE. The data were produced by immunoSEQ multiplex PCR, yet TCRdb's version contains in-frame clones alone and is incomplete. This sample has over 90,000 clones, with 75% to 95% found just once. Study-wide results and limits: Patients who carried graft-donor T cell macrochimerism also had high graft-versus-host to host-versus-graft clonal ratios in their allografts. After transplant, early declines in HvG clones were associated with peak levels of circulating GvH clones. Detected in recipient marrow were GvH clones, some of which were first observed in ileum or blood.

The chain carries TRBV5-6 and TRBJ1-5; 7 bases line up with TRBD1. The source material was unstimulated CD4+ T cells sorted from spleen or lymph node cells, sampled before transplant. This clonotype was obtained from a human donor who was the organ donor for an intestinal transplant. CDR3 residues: CASSPGTGNQPQHF. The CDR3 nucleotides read TGTGCCAGCAGCCCAGGGACAGGCAATCAGCCCCAGCATTTT.